This note documents a single TCR beta chain sequence. The sample belongs to a study of T cell responses to AZD1222 COVID-19 vaccine. Using immunoSEQ multiplex PCR, the repertoire was profiled, and TCRdb retains in-frame clones only, with some absent. The sample carries about 88,000 clones, roughly 90% recorded once. Germline CDR1 SGHVS, CDR2 FNYEAQ. This CDR3 is built from 15 residues. Deletions cut 5 bases from V and 2 bases from J, with 13 bases between. The chain carries TRBV7-6 and TRBJ2-1; D may correspond to TRBD1 or TRBD2 (5 bases each). The origin of this receptor is an adult in good health. This specimen consisted of peripheral blood, obtained on day 0 of AZD1222 vaccination. This CDR3 is CASSPGMGAYNEQFF. CDR3 DNA sequence: TGTGCCAGCAGCCCCGGGATGGGGGCCTACAATGAGCAGTTCTTC.